The clone carrying this T cell receptor (beta chain) occurred once. As originally analysed: It was from reference gene primer amplification that nucleated cell counts were estimated. Produced via immunoSEQ multiplex PCR; TCRdb's table is partial and in-frame only. V and J calls and clone size come straight from that table; D and trimming were deduced from the DNA. The sample has 100,000 to 150,000 clones; over 75% are singletons. CDR3 length: 14 residues. V was shortened by 6 bases and J by 4 bases, with 13 bases between the two germline ends. Germline-derived CDR1 and CDR2 are SNHLY and FYNNEI. This sample is part of a study of blood T cell repertoires in COVID-19. As for the study in general: PBMCs, B-cell-depleted T cells, or T cells were the source of the cDNA or gDNA that made up the material.

The rearrangement joins TRBV2 to TRBJ1-5, with a weak D call TRBD1 (6 bases). Sample: peripheral blood. The clonotype originates from an elderly man with active or convalescent COVID-19. CDR3 loop: CASRAGTTNQPQHF. The CDR3 DNA reads as TGTGCCAGCAGGGCCGGGACAACTAATCAGCCCCAGCATTTT.